These 16 T cell receptor beta chains were sequenced from one sample in a study of beta chain features in type 1 diabetes. Their recognized antigens are unknown. Overall study findings and caveats: Type 1 diabetes patients had moderately but significantly shorter TCRB CDR3s in all four CD4+ subsets.

What was sequenced were expressed TCRB transcripts, since all of the isolated RNA had been reverse transcribed. Here immunoSEQ multiplex PCR was the method, and the copy in TCRdb shows in-frame clones only, minus some. In the table there are about 150,000 clones, approximately 9.1% of which are singletons. Sample: central memory CD4+ T cells from blood. The receptor set was obtained from a woman under 40 with type 1 diabetes.

V is TRBV6-1 and J is TRBJ1-5; D is unclear. This CDR3 has 13 residues. Trimming shortened V by 1 base and J by 6 bases, and 7 bases separated the two germline ends. Germline values: CDR1 MNHNS, CDR2 SASEGT. Here the CDR3 DNA reads TGTGCCAGCAGTGAAGGCGCCTCTCAGCCCCAGCATTTT. Its translation is CASSEGASQPQHF.

This clone was seen a few times. Different DNA sequences within this sample yield the same CDR3. The rearrangement joins TRBV7-9 to TRBJ2-5; TRBD1 agrees at 7 bases. J gave up 5 bases and V 3 bases, and 18 bases lay outside the gene matches. CDR3 length equals 18 residues. Germline V CDR1 and CDR2: SEHNR, FQNEAQ (reference sequence). The CDR3: CASSLGWAGTAELETQYF. Written as DNA, the CDR3 is TGTGCCAGCAGCTTGGGTTGGGCCGGGACAGCTGAGTTGGAGACCCAGTACTTC.

This clone has just a few counts. The genes are TRBV18 and TRBJ1-5; no clear D. V lost 5 bases to trimming and J lost 0 bases, with 8 bases between them. This CDR3 is 14 amino acids long. Germline V lookup: CDR1 KGHSH, CDR2 LQKENI. CDR3 in DNA: TGTGCCAGCTCAACAGAGACTAGCAATCAGCCCCAGCATTTT. Protein sequence: CASSTETSNQPQHF.

The chain employs TRBV10-3 and TRBJ1-4; D unclear. Germline assignment: CDR1 ENHRY and CDR2 SYGVKD. The V and J ends lost 6 bases and 3 bases respectively, with 14 bases between them. The CDR3 extends over 15 amino acids. The CDR3 here is CAIRDATGSNEKLFF. Written as DNA, the CDR3 is TGTGCCATCAGGGACGCCACGGGGTCTAATGAAAAACTGTTTTTT.

The chain recombines TRBV5-1 with TRBJ2-5; TRBD2 matches at 7 bases. CDR1 is SGHRS, CDR2 YFSETQ, per germline. CDR3 size: 16 residues. Losses at the gene ends were 0 bases for V and 5 bases for J; bases not matched to a gene: 10. The DNA for the CDR3 is TGCGCCAGCAGCTTGGCTAGCGGACCCCTAGCGGAGACCCAGTACTTC. It specifies CASSLASGPLAETQYF. The entire variable domain, with the rest obtained from reference TRBV5-1 and TRBJ2-5, is as follows: KAGVTQTPRYLIKTRGQQVTLSCSPISGHRSVSWYQQTPGQGLQFLFEYFSETQRNKGNFPGRFSGRQFSNSRSEMNVSTLELGDSALYLCASSLASGPLAETQYFGPGTRLLVL.

There are a few counts of this clone. The V call is TRBV7-2, the J call TRBJ2-1; 8 nucleotides agree with TRBD1. Per germline, CDR1 SGHTA and CDR2 FQGNSA. The CDR3 spans 14 residues. V trimming: 5 bases; J trimming: 7 bases; junction bases outside the gene matches: 7. CDR3 loop: CASSPRTGLNEQFF. The CDR3 DNA reads as TGTGCCAGCAGCCCCCGGACAGGGTTGAATGAGCAGTTCTTC.

This clone appeared a few times. The chain has TRBV5-1 and TRBJ2-7, with 7 bases fitting TRBD1. The CDR3 is 15 amino acids. V lost 0 bases, J lost 6 bases, and 9 bases stayed unmatched. Germline CDR1 is SGHRS and CDR2 is YFSETQ. The CDR3 DNA follows: TGCGCCAGCAGCTTGGCGACAGGGATTGTTGGCGAGCAGTACTTC. Translation gives CASSLATGIVGEQYF.

This clone has more than one count but fewer than ten. Mismatch with germline at one junction end may stem from a read error. The chain carries TRBV4-1 and TRBJ2-7; 7 bases fit TRBD1. Germline V gene data show CDR1 as MGHRA and CDR2 as YSYEKL. The CDR3 spans 16 residues. CDR3 sequence reads: CASSQVYFGQAYEQYF. In nucleotides, the CDR3 is TGTGCCAGCAGCCAAGTGTATTTCGGACAGGCCTACGAGCAGTACTTC.

This clone was seen only a few times. The chain joins TRBV5-1 to TRBJ1-5; D is unresolved. The V gene lost 1 base and the J gene lost 5 bases, with 7 bases spanning the gap. The CDR3 has 13 amino acids. Germline V lookup: CDR1 SGHRS, CDR2 YFSETQ. For the CDR3, the DNA is TGCGCCAGCAGCTTGCGTCCCGATCAGCCCCAGCATTTT. Protein product: CASSLRPDQPQHF. The entire variable domain, with the rest obtained from reference TRBV5-1 and TRBJ1-5, is as follows: KAGVTQTPRYLIKTRGQQVTLSCSPISGHRSVSWYQQTPGQGLQFLFEYFSETQRNKGNFPGRFSGRQFSNSRSEMNVSTLELGDSALYLCASSLRPDQPQHFGDGTRLSIL.

This rearrangement joins TRBV7-6 to TRBJ1-2; possibly TRBD1 for D (6 bases). The CDR3 consists of 14 residues. Trimming left V 5 bases short and J 6 bases short, with 16 bases between. CDR1 is SGHVS and CDR2 is FNYEAQ in the germline V gene. The CDR3 DNA is TGTGCCAGCAGCCCGTTGGGGGCGACGGATGGCTACACCTTC. Translation: CASSPLGATDGYTF.

At least ten counts were recorded for this clone. The rearrangement links TRBV11-2 to TRBJ2-1; 11 bases line up with TRBD2. The CDR3 has 18 residues. Germline V gene lookup returns CDR1 SGHAT and CDR2 FQNNGV. Trimming removed 5 bases from V and 6 bases from J; junction bases left unmatched: 15. Here the CDR3 reads CASSPRGISGRAGNEQFF. The CDR3 nucleotides read TGTGCCAGCAGCCCCCGAGGCATTAGCGGGAGGGCGGGCAATGAGCAGTTCTTC.

V usage is TRBV19 and J usage is TRBJ2-3, with D hard to call. Germline-derived CDR1 and CDR2 are LNHDA and SQIVND (reference sequence). This CDR3 is 13 amino acids long. Trimming left V 5 bases short and J 2 bases short, with 8 bases between. The CDR3 DNA follows: TGTGCCAGTAGTGACTTCTACACAGATACGCAGTATTTT. Translating gives CASSDFYTDTQYF.

This chain joins TRBV11-2 and TRBJ1-5; D is possibly TRBD1 (5 bases). Germline V gene sequence: CDR1 SGHAT, CDR2 FQNNGV. The CDR3 length is 15 residues. V lost 1 base and J 1 base, leaving 8 bases between the germline ends. DNA of the CDR3: TGTGCCAGCAGCTTAGGCGCAGGGAGCAATCAGCCCCAGCATTTT. Translated: CASSLGAGSNQPQHF.

CDR3 DNA sequence: TGCGCCAGCAGCTTGGGAGAGCGGGAGGTTGAGCAGTTCTTC. Its protein is CASSLGEREVEQFF. The chain combines TRBV5-1 with TRBJ2-1, with 9 positions matching TRBD2. The V segment lost 0 bases and the J segment 9 bases; nucleotides outside the gene matches: 4. Germline loops: CDR1 SGHRS, CDR2 YFSETQ. This CDR3 has 14 residues.

This clone occurred a few times. The CDR3 reads CAWSGGVQTQYF. CDR3 in DNA: TGTGCCTGGAGTGGGGGGGTTCAGACCCAGTACTTC. The chain is built from TRBV30 and TRBJ2-5; maybe TRBD2 (6 bases). Trimming pared 1 base from V and 6 bases from J, leaving 9 bases between. This CDR3 has 12 amino acids. CDR1 and CDR2 (germline): GTSNPN, SVGIG (reference sequence). Filled out from reference TRBV30 and TRBJ2-5, the complete variable domain reads SQTIHQWPATLVQPVGSPLSLECTVEGTSNPNLYWYRQAAGRGLQLLFYSVGIGQISSEVPQNLSASRPQDRQFILSSKKLLLSDSGFYLCAWSGGVQTQYFGPGTRLLVL.

The V and J genes are TRBV18 and TRBJ2-5; 8 nucleotides align to TRBD1. V shed 4 bases and J 2 bases; nucleotides not matched to a gene: 6. Germline values: CDR1 KGHSH, CDR2 LQKENI. The length of the CDR3 is 15 residues. The CDR3 region is CASSLQGTGQETQYF. CDR3 sequence (DNA): TGTGCCAGCTCACTACAGGGGACAGGACAAGAGACCCAGTACTTC.